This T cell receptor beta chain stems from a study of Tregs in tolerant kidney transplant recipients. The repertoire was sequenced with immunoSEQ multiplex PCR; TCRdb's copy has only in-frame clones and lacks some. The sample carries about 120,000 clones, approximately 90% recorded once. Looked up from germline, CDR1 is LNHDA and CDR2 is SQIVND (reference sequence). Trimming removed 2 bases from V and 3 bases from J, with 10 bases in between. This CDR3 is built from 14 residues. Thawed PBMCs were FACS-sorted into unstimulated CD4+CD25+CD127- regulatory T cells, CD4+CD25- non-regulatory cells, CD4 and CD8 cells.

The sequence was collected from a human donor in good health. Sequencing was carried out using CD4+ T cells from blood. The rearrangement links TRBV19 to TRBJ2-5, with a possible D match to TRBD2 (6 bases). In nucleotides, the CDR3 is TGTGCCAGTAGTATACTGGGGACTGAAGAGACCCAGTACTTC. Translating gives CASSILGTEETQYF. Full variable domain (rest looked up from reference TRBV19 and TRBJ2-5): DGGITQSPKYLFRKEGQNVTLSCEQNLNHDAMYWYRQDPGQGLRLIYYSQIVNDFQKGDIAEGYSVSREKKESFPLTVTSAQKNPTAFYLCASSILGTEETQYFGPGTRLLVL.